The T cell receptor beta chain described here comes from a study of vaccination and CD4 T cells after COVID-19. As for the study in general: Cultures designated as controls were supplied with a CEFX pool, an HIV-1 Nef pool, or no peptide.

Sample treatment: 10-day PBMC culture with coronavirus spike peptide pools or control peptides (ViraFEST assay). With around 10 ug/ml peptide pools and roughly 10 IU/ml IL-2, PBMCs were cultured at some 2 million per well. Sequencing of cultured CD4+ T cell DNA used the Oncomine TCR Beta short-read assay. TCRdb analysed the PCR reads with MiXCR anew, one entry per CDR3 protein. The table includes more than 9,000 distinct CDR3 sequences, around 30% detected once. Unmatched junction bases numbered 6, after V lost 0 bases and J lost 6 bases. Germline assignment: CDR1 MRHNA and CDR2 SNTAGT. CDR3 length: 15 residues. This clonotype appeared a few times. What it recognizes is unknown.

The sample taken for sequencing was cultured CD4+ T cells from blood. The receptor was derived from a human donor with COVID-19. The chain couples TRBV6-4 to TRBJ1-2; 8 nucleotides align to TRBD1. The CDR3 DNA reads as TGTGCCAGCAGTGACTCGGCGGACAGGGTGGATGGCTACACCTTC. Amino acid sequence: CASSDSADRVDGYTF.